This entry lists 29 T cell receptor beta chains sequenced from one sample in a study of cytomegalovirus exposure and HLA in healthy donors. Both 60 Vbeta primers and 13 Jbeta primers went into the PCR. The table came from immunoSEQ multiplex PCR; TCRdb's copy has only in-frame clones and leaves some out. Here the sample spans more than 150,000 clones, more than 65% being singletons. Sequenced sample: PBMCs. The receptors derive from a man between 50 and 59 years old in good health and CMV-seropositive.

The chain employs TRBV7-8 and TRBJ2-7, with D unclear. The V gene lost 4 bases and the J gene lost 2 bases, with 18 bases spanning the gap. CDR1 and CDR2 from the germline V gene are SGHVS and FQNEAQ. The CDR3 is made up of 16 amino acids. CDR3 DNA: TGTGCCAGCAGCTCCCAATTGACTTTTTCTCCCTACGAGCAGTACTTC. Residues: CASSSQLTFSPYEQYF. Full variable domain (remainder filled in from reference TRBV7-8 and TRBJ2-7): GAGVSQSPRYKVAKRGQDVALRCDPISGHVSLFWYQQALGQGPEFLTYFQNEAQLDKSGLPSDRFFAERPEGSVSTLKIQRTQQEDSAVYLCASSSQLTFSPYEQYFGPGTRLTVT.

V and J are TRBV29-1 and TRBJ1-2; no firm D call. Germline values: CDR1 SQVTM, CDR2 ANQGSEA. The ends were cut back, 4 bases at V and 3 bases at J, with 12 bases in the middle. CDR3 size: 13 residues. The CDR3 nucleotides read TGCAGCGTTGTCCCACACGAAGACTATGGCTACACCTTC. Protein: CSVVPHEDYGYTF.

This clone was counted once. The genes are TRBV6-6 and TRBJ2-1; 7 nucleotides agree with TRBD1. CDR3 length equals 15 residues. The junction had 6 bases not matched to a gene; V was cut back by 2 bases and J by 5 bases. Looked up from germline, CDR1 is MNHNY and CDR2 is SVGAGI (reference sequence). The CDR3 sequence: CASSYVRTGDNEQFF. The CDR3 DNA reads as TGTGCCAGCAGTTACGTTCGGACAGGCGACAATGAGCAGTTCTTC.

This clone was seen more than once but under ten times. For the CDR3, the DNA is TGCGCCAGCAGCCAAGGGGGGGGGCTCAACTATGGCTACACCTTC. The encoded protein is CASSQGGGLNYGYTF. J is TRBJ1-2 and V is TRBV4-3; D is perhaps TRBD1 (6 bases). Germline CDR1 LGHNA, CDR2 YSLEER. The CDR3 consists of 15 residues. Trimming pared 1 base from V and 2 bases from J, leaving 11 bases between.

J is TRBJ1-6 and V is TRBV6-1; no definite D call. The length of the CDR3 is 15 residues. The germline V and J ends were trimmed by 2 bases and 3 bases, with 8 bases remaining between them. The germline V gene has CDR1 MNHNS and CDR2 SASEGT. The chain's CDR3 is CASSELQIYNSPLHF. The DNA for the CDR3 is TGTGCCAGCAGTGAACTACAGATCTATAATTCACCCCTCCACTTT.

The V and J genes are TRBV9 and TRBJ1-4; TRBD1 might be the D (6 bases). Trimming removed 3 bases at V and 0 bases at J, with 9 bases between. CDR1 and CDR2 from the germline V gene are SGDLS and YYNGEE. This CDR3 comprises 15 residues. The CDR3 sequence is CASSAGQSTNEKLFF. As DNA, the CDR3 is TGTGCCAGCAGCGCAGGACAGTCAACTAATGAAAAACTGTTTTTT.

DNA for the CDR3: TGTGCCAGTAGTATAGGGTACAGGGGGCAGCCCCAGCATTTT. Amino acid sequence: CASSIGYRGQPQHF. This chain connects TRBV19 to TRBJ1-5; 8 nucleotides match TRBD1. V shed 1 base and J 7 bases; nucleotides not matched to a gene: 3. Per the germline V gene, CDR1 is LNHDA and CDR2 is SQIVND (reference sequence). This CDR3 is 14 amino acids long.

The chain has TRBV2 and TRBJ2-7; 8 positions match TRBD2. This CDR3 is 15 amino acids long. The germline V gene encodes CDR1 SNHLY and CDR2 FYNNEI. With 6 bases clipped from V and 6 bases from J, the junction kept 13 bases outside the gene matches. The CDR3 loop reads CASRGGSGSISEQYF. The CDR3 region has the DNA TGTGCCAGCAGGGGGGGGAGCGGGAGTATATCCGAGCAGTACTTC.

The gene calls are TRBV11-2 and TRBJ2-1; TRBD2 aligns across 11 bases. The CDR3 is made up of 15 amino acids. The germline V gene has CDR1 SGHAT and CDR2 FQNNGV. Unmatched junction bases numbered 7, after V lost 5 bases and J lost 7 bases. CDR3 residues: CASSGSGRAWNEQFF. The CDR3 bases are TGTGCCAGCAGCGGTAGCGGGAGGGCCTGGAATGAGCAGTTCTTC.

The gene calls are TRBV18 and TRBJ1-2, with TRBD1 matching 8 bases. CDR1 is KGHSH, CDR2 LQKENI, per germline. V trimming: 6 bases; J trimming: 4 bases; junction bases outside the gene matches: 13. CDR3 length equals 16 residues. This chain's CDR3 is CASSQTKDRALYGYTF. CDR3 sequence (DNA): TGTGCCAGCTCGCAGACGAAGGACAGGGCCCTCTATGGCTACACCTTC.

The chain has TRBV7-2 and TRBJ2-1, with 13 bases lining up with TRBD2. The CDR3 extends over 15 amino acids. From germline, CDR1 is SGHTA and CDR2 FQGNSA. Trimming at V came to 5 bases and at J to 8 bases, leaving 6 bases not matched to a gene. The CDR3 sequence: CASSLRTSGSDEQFF. The CDR3 DNA reads TGTGCCAGCAGCCTCCGGACTAGCGGGAGCGATGAGCAGTTCTTC.

In its sample, this clone was seen a few times. CDR3 in amino acids: CASSPTPGGDWGSFF. The CDR3 bases are TGTGCCAGCTCACCAACCCCTGGCGGCGATTGGGGCTCTTTCTTT. The chain is built from TRBV18 and TRBJ1-1, with D perhaps TRBD1 (5 bases). Germline V CDR1 and CDR2: KGHSH, LQKENI. The CDR3 is 15 amino acids. Trimming pared 2 bases from V and 12 bases from J, leaving 22 bases between.

This chain uses TRBV7-9 with TRBJ2-5; no clear D gene. The CDR3 has 12 amino acids. Germline-derived CDR1 and CDR2 are SEHNR and FQNEAQ (reference sequence). V was shortened by 7 bases and J by 3 bases, with 9 bases between the two germline ends. The CDR3 reads CASTWAKETQYF. The DNA of the CDR3 is TGTGCCAGCACCTGGGCGAAAGAGACCCAGTACTTC.

The rearrangement links TRBV18 to TRBJ2-5; D uncertain. The CDR3 consists of 13 residues. V lost 4 bases, J lost 5 bases, and 11 bases lay in between. Germline V gene sequence: CDR1 KGHSH, CDR2 LQKENI. CDR3 sequence: CASSRVQVETQYF. For the CDR3, the DNA is TGTGCCAGCTCACGTGTCCAGGTTGAGACCCAGTACTTC.

DNA for the CDR3: TGCGCCAGCAGCCCTGTCAACACCGGGGAGCTGTTTTTT. Protein: CASSPVNTGELFF. This chain uses TRBV4-1 with TRBJ2-2; D gene ambiguous. Deletions cut 4 bases from V and 2 bases from J, with 5 bases between. This CDR3 contains 13 residues. Per the germline V gene, CDR1 is MGHRA and CDR2 is YSYEKL.

This clone was recorded once. The rearrangement uses TRBV19 and TRBJ2-7; tentatively, D is TRBD2 (6 bases). This CDR3 region has 15 residues. Germline CDR1 is LNHDA and CDR2 is SQIVND (reference sequence). V lost 3 bases and J lost 0, with 12 bases in between. The CDR3 DNA is TGTGCCAGTAGTATGTCCGACGGGAGCTCCTACGAGCAGTACTTC. Amino acid sequence: CASSMSDGSSYEQYF. Supplemented by reference TRBV19 and TRBJ2-7, the full variable domain reads DGGITQSPKYLFRKEGQNVTLSCEQNLNHDAMYWYRQDPGQGLRLIYYSQIVNDFQKGDIAEGYSVSREKKESFPLTVTSAQKNPTAFYLCASSMSDGSSYEQYFGPGTRLTVT.

This rearrangement joins TRBV29-1 to TRBJ2-5; weak D call: TRBD1 (5 bases). Trimming took 4 bases from V and 1 from J, leaving 10 bases between them. Per the germline V gene, CDR1 is SQVTM and CDR2 is ANQGSEA. The CDR3 is 13 amino acids. CDR3 loop: CSVVVDSQETQYF. Written as DNA, the CDR3 is TGCAGCGTTGTTGTTGACAGCCAAGAGACCCAGTACTTC. Supplemented by reference TRBV29-1 and TRBJ2-5, the full variable domain reads SAVISQKPSRDICQRGTSLTIQCQVDSQVTMMFWYRQQPGQSLTLIATANQGSEATYESGFVIDKFPISRPNLTFSTLTVSNMSPEDSSIYLCSVVVDSQETQYFGPGTRLLVL.

The J gene is TRBJ1-1, the V gene TRBV5-1; perhaps TRBD1 as D (6 bases). Trimming took off 3 bases at V and 0 bases at J, with 9 bases between the two ends. The CDR3 sequence is 14 residues long. In germline, CDR1 is SGHRS, CDR2 YFSETQ. The CDR3 loop reads CASSSGVMNTEAFF. The CDR3 DNA sequence: TGCGCCAGCAGCTCAGGGGTTATGAACACTGAAGCTTTCTTT. Together with reference TRBV5-1 and TRBJ1-1, the CDR3 gives the full variable domain: KAGVTQTPRYLIKTRGQQVTLSCSPISGHRSVSWYQQTPGQGLQFLFEYFSETQRNKGNFPGRFSGRQFSNSRSEMNVSTLELGDSALYLCASSSGVMNTEAFFGQGTRLTVV.

The chain combines TRBV6-5 with TRBJ1-1; D ambiguous. This CDR3 region has 16 residues. The germline gives CDR1 MNHEY, CDR2 SVGAGI. V was clipped by 0 bases and J by 4 bases, with 15 bases between them. Here the CDR3 reads CASSYSFRVDSTEAFF. CDR3 coding DNA: TGTGCCAGCAGTTACTCGTTCCGGGTTGATAGCACTGAAGCTTTCTTT.

This sequence joins TRBV7-6 and TRBJ1-2; 7 bases are a match to TRBD1. The junction had 6 bases not matched to a gene; V was cut back by 3 bases and J by 2 bases. This CDR3 has 15 residues. Per germline, CDR1 SGHVS and CDR2 FNYEAQ. CDR3 sequence: CASSLNRGENYGYTF. CDR3 nucleotide sequence: TGTGCCAGCAGCTTGAACAGGGGAGAGAACTATGGCTACACCTTC. Together with reference TRBV7-6 and TRBJ1-2, the CDR3 gives the full variable domain: GAGVSQSPRYKVTKRGQDVALRCDPISGHVSLYWYRQALGQGPEFLTYFNYEAQQDKSGLPNDRFSAERPEGSISTLTIQRTEQRDSAMYRCASSLNRGENYGYTFGSGTRLTVV.

The V and J genes are TRBV4-1 and TRBJ1-2, with TRBD1 as a possible D gene (5 bases). Germline V gene sequence: CDR1 MGHRA, CDR2 YSYEKL. The CDR3 extends over 13 amino acids. Trimming removed 7 bases at V and 8 bases at J, with 17 bases between. The CDR3 DNA is TGCGCCAGCACCCCAGGGCTCGGGCGAGGCTACACCTTC. It yields the protein CASTPGLGRGYTF.

The CDR3 sequence is CASNPNPPARGTDTQYF. CDR3 coding DNA: TGTGCCAGTAACCCCAATCCCCCAGCGAGAGGCACAGATACGCAGTATTTT. The chain carries TRBV19 and TRBJ2-3; D gene unclear. The ends were cut back, 7 bases at V and 1 base at J, with 21 bases in the middle. The V gene's germline CDR1 is LNHDA and CDR2 SQIVND (reference sequence). This CDR3 has 17 residues.

CDR3 sequence: CASSTDRAGELFF. The CDR3 nucleotides read TGTGCCAGCAGCACGGACAGGGCCGGGGAGCTGTTTTTT. The rearrangement links TRBV11-2 to TRBJ2-2, with 8 nucleotides matching TRBD1. V shed 5 bases, J shed 6 bases, and the junction held 2 bases outside the gene matches. Germline V gives CDR1 SGHAT, CDR2 FQNNGV. The CDR3 loop spans 13 amino acids.

This clone was observed a handful of times. The chain recombines TRBV6-5 with TRBJ1-1; 8 bases map to TRBD1. The junction had 1 base not matched to a gene; V was cut back by 0 bases and J by 1 base. Germline V gene lookup returns CDR1 MNHEY and CDR2 SVGAGI. The length of the CDR3 is 15 residues. The CDR3 spells CASSYSGTGNTEAFF. Here the CDR3 DNA reads TGTGCCAGCAGTTACTCAGGGACAGGGAACACTGAAGCTTTCTTT.

The chain joins TRBV4-3 to TRBJ2-3; D perhaps matches TRBD2 (5 bases). Trimming shortened V by 1 base and J by 3 bases, and 14 bases separated the two germline ends. Germline loops: CDR1 LGHNA, CDR2 YSLEER. The CDR3 runs 16 residues. CDR3 residues: CASSQGAGGGTDTQYF. The CDR3, as DNA: TGCGCCAGCAGCCAAGGTGCCGGAGGTGGGACAGATACGCAGTATTTT.

The chain links TRBV2 to TRBJ1-5, with D possibly matching TRBD1 (6 bases). V shed 11 bases and J shed 5 bases, with 22 bases lying between them. This CDR3 is built from 15 residues. The germline V gene encodes CDR1 SNHLY and CDR2 FYNNEI. DNA for the CDR3: TGTGCCTCTAGAGGTAGGGGGGGGACCCATCAGCCCCAGCATTTT. Translated, it gives CASRGRGGTHQPQHF.

V is TRBV4-1 and J is TRBJ1-2, with 8 bases identical to TRBD1. The V and J ends lost 0 bases and 0 bases, in that order; junction bases with no gene match: 9. The germline V gene has CDR1 MGHRA and CDR2 YSYEKL. The length of the CDR3 is 18 residues. The DNA for the CDR3 is TGCGCCAGCAGCCAAGAAGGGCAGGGGGCTTTCGCTAACTATGGCTACACCTTC. As protein: CASSQEGQGAFANYGYTF.

The chain employs TRBV4-1 and TRBJ1-1; TRBD1 might be the D (5 bases). Trimming took off 0 bases at V and 0 bases at J, with 11 bases between the two ends. The CDR3 runs to 16 residues. CDR1 MGHRA and CDR2 YSYEKL come from the germline V gene. Written as DNA, the CDR3 is TGCGCCAGCAGCCAAGACGTGACAGAGATGAACACTGAAGCTTTCTTT. The encoded protein is CASSQDVTEMNTEAFF.

The gene calls are TRBV6-5 and TRBJ2-1; D is unresolved. Germline V lookup: CDR1 MNHEY, CDR2 SVGAGI. The V and J ends lost 2 bases and 8 bases respectively, with 10 bases between them. This CDR3 region has 13 residues. The CDR3 here is CASSYSPSDEQFF. CDR3 in DNA: TGTGCCAGCAGTTACAGCCCCTCCGATGAGCAGTTCTTC.